Shown below are 29 T cell receptor beta chains from a single sample sequenced in a study of cytomegalovirus exposure and HLA in healthy donors. PCR amplification relied on 60 Vbeta primers (plus 13 Jbeta primers). This table comes from immunoSEQ multiplex PCR, and its TCRdb copy is limited to in-frame clones, with some not included. This sample has roughly 99,000 clones, with roughly four fifths found just once. The sequenced material came from PBMCs. All receptors come from a man in his late teens or twenties in good health and CMV-seronegative.

J is TRBJ2-7 and V is TRBV9; weak D call: TRBD2 (5 bases). Per the germline V gene, CDR1 is SGDLS and CDR2 is YYNGEE. The V end lost 0 bases, the J end lost 1 base, and 8 bases lay between the germline ends. This CDR3 region has 14 residues. The CDR3 sequence: CASSVGGESYEQYF. The CDR3 DNA reads TGTGCCAGCAGCGTAGGGGGAGAATCCTACGAGCAGTACTTC.

V is TRBV7-2 and J is TRBJ2-1; no definite D call. Germline V gene lookup returns CDR1 SGHTA and CDR2 FQGNSA. The CDR3 consists of 15 residues. With 1 base removed from V and 4 bases from J, the gap between germline ends came to 11 bases. CDR3: CASSLDYGEYNEQFF. In DNA, the CDR3 is TGTGCCAGCAGCTTAGACTACGGAGAATACAATGAGCAGTTCTTC. The variable domain in full, with the rest retrieved from reference TRBV7-2 and TRBJ2-1, is GAGVSQSPSNKVTEKGKDVELRCDPISGHTALYWYRQSLGQGLEFLIYFQGNSAPDKSGLPSDRFSAERTGGSVSTLTIQRTQQEDSAVYLCASSLDYGEYNEQFFGPGTRLTVL.

V and J are TRBV28 and TRBJ2-1, with D possibly being TRBD2 (6 bases). The V gene lost 3 bases and the J gene lost 9 bases, with 6 bases spanning the gap. The length of the CDR3 is 11 residues. CDR1 is MDHEN, CDR2 SYDVKM, per germline. The CDR3 bases are TGTGCCAGCAGTTTGGGGGGTGAGCAGTTCTTC. Protein sequence: CASSLGGEQFF.

V and J are TRBV15 and TRBJ1-5; a possible D gene is TRBD1 (6 bases). V gave up 8 bases and J gave up 0 bases, with 11 bases separating them. This CDR3 region has 14 residues. Germline-derived CDR1 and CDR2 are LNHNV and YYDKDF (reference sequence). CDR3 sequence (DNA): TGTGCCACCGCGACAGGCTATAGCAATCAGCCCCAGCATTTT. This sequence encodes CATATGYSNQPQHF.

This clone showed up just once. This rearrangement joins TRBV11-2 to TRBJ1-3; D is possibly TRBD1 (5 bases). Deletions cut 1 base from V and 2 bases from J, with 9 bases between. The CDR3 has 15 residues. In germline, CDR1 is SGHAT, CDR2 FQNNGV. The CDR3 sequence is CASSLAAGPGNTIYF. The DNA for the CDR3 is TGTGCCAGCAGCTTAGCGGCAGGGCCTGGAAACACCATATATTTT.

This clone was found a few times. The V and J genes are TRBV18 and TRBJ1-1; D unclear. The CDR3 loop spans 13 amino acids. Germline V gives CDR1 KGHSH, CDR2 LQKENI. Trimming stripped 2 bases from V and 1 base from J, with 5 bases between. The CDR3 is CASSPAGNTEAFF. CDR3 coding DNA: TGTGCCAGCTCACCAGCAGGGAACACTGAAGCTTTCTTT. Supplemented by reference TRBV18 and TRBJ1-1, the full variable domain reads NAGVMQNPRHLVRRRGQEARLRCSPMKGHSHVYWYRQLPEEGLKFMVYLQKENIIDESGMPKERFSAEFPKEGPSILRIQQVVRGDSAAYFCASSPAGNTEAFFGQGTRLTVV.

The chain has TRBV27 and TRBJ2-7; 12 positions match TRBD1. The germline V gene has CDR1 MNHEY and CDR2 SMNVEV (reference sequence). With 8 bases clipped from V and 6 bases from J, the junction kept 5 bases outside the gene matches. The CDR3 extends over 13 amino acids. The CDR3 DNA is TGTGCCAGCCGGGACAGGGGGCGGAGCGAGCAGTACTTC. This sequence encodes CASRDRGRSEQYF.

The rearrangement joins TRBV7-3 to TRBJ2-1, with a tentative D call TRBD1 (6 bases). V was shortened by 3 bases and J by 5 bases, with 23 bases between the two germline ends. Germline V CDR1 and CDR2: SGHTA, FQGTGA. This CDR3 has 18 amino acids. This CDR3 is CASSFLPNTWGPDNEQFF. CDR3 bases: TGTGCCAGCAGCTTCTTACCCAATACGTGGGGGCCCGACAATGAGCAGTTCTTC.

The V and J genes are TRBV6-1 and TRBJ2-5; the D is unclear. CDR1 is MNHNS and CDR2 is SASEGT in the germline V gene. Trimming pared 11 bases from V and 2 bases from J, leaving 15 bases between. The CDR3 runs to 13 residues. In DNA form, the CDR3 reads TGTGCCCTCGTACCTGCGAATCAAGAGACCCAGTACTTC. This codes for CALVPANQETQYF.

This clone was detected a few times. The CDR3 loop is CASSPEGFFNEKLFF. CDR3 nucleotides: TGTGCCAGCAGCCCGGAGGGGTTCTTTAATGAAAAACTGTTTTTT. The chain links TRBV9 to TRBJ1-4, with D possibly TRBD1 on 5 matching bases. The ends were cut back, 4 bases at V and 4 bases at J, with 14 bases in the middle. The germline CDR1 and CDR2 sequences are SGDLS and YYNGEE. The CDR3 has 15 amino acids.

The chain joins TRBV29-1 to TRBJ1-2; TRBD1 matches 8 bases. J gave up 4 bases and V 5 bases, and 6 bases lay outside the gene matches. The CDR3 sequence is 13 residues long. CDR1 is SQVTM and CDR2 is ANQGSEA in the germline V gene. The CDR3 region has the DNA TGCAGCGTTTGGACAGGGCTTAGCTATGGCTACACCTTC. The encoded protein is CSVWTGLSYGYTF.

V usage is TRBV6-5 and J usage is TRBJ2-2; D ambiguous. V was trimmed by 8 bases and J by 6 bases, leaving 13 bases between them. The CDR3 covers 13 residues. Germline V lookup: CDR1 MNHEY, CDR2 SVGAGI. The CDR3 loop reads CASRVSWPGELFF. The CDR3, as DNA: TGTGCCAGCCGGGTTTCCTGGCCCGGGGAGCTGTTTTTT.

V is TRBV5-1 and J is TRBJ2-5; D might be TRBD1 (7 bases). The CDR3 extends over 14 amino acids. Trimming pared 5 bases from V and 7 bases from J, leaving 18 bases between. Germline-derived CDR1 and CDR2 are SGHRS and YFSETQ. For the CDR3, the DNA is TGCGCCAGCAGACCGGGGACCCAGGGGGGGACCCAGTACTTC. It codes for CASRPGTQGGTQYF. The whole variable domain, remainder taken from reference TRBV5-1 and TRBJ2-5, is KAGVTQTPRYLIKTRGQQVTLSCSPISGHRSVSWYQQTPGQGLQFLFEYFSETQRNKGNFPGRFSGRQFSNSRSEMNVSTLELGDSALYLCASRPGTQGGTQYFGPGTRLLVL.

V and J are TRBV7-9 and TRBJ2-3; D perhaps matches TRBD2 (5 bases). The CDR3 totals 15 residues. Germline CDR1 reads SEHNR; CDR2 reads FQNEAQ (reference sequence). V lost 7 bases to trimming and J lost 3 bases, with 17 bases between them. The CDR3 protein is CASTKSGSGTDTQYF. CDR3 DNA: TGTGCCAGCACAAAGTCGGGGTCCGGGACAGATACGCAGTATTTT.

This clone was counted a few times. The J gene is TRBJ1-1, the V gene TRBV5-4; no reliable D call. Germline CDR1 and CDR2: SGHNT and YYREEE (reference sequence). This CDR3 is built from 16 residues. The V gene lost 3 bases and the J gene lost 0 bases, with 15 bases spanning the gap. The CDR3 nucleotides read TGTGCCAGCAGCTCGAGGCGGGTCAGACTGAACACTGAAGCTTTCTTT. Protein: CASSSRRVRLNTEAFF.

The chain couples TRBV7-7 to TRBJ2-5; D gene ambiguous. The end of the DNA is better explained by TRBJ2-7, so the J call may be wrong. The CDR3 runs to 11 residues. From germline, CDR1 is SSHAT and CDR2 FNYEAQ (reference sequence). In DNA, the CDR3 is TGTGCCACCTCGGTTGGTTACGAGCAGTACTTC. Translating gives CATSVGYEQYF.

The J gene is TRBJ2-7, the V gene TRBV27; D gene ambiguous. Germline V lookup: CDR1 MNHEY, CDR2 SMNVEV (reference sequence). V was pared by 2 bases and J by 6 bases, with 8 bases between. CDR3 length equals 12 residues. The CDR3, as DNA: TGTGCCAGCAGTTTAGTTGGCGGCGAGCAGTACTTC. This encodes CASSLVGGEQYF.

The chain joins TRBV6-1 to TRBJ1-5; D may be TRBD1 (5 bases). V lost 8 bases to trimming and J lost 2 bases, with 13 bases between them. The CDR3 extends over 14 amino acids. Germline V gene lookup returns CDR1 MNHNS and CDR2 SASEGT. The DNA of the CDR3 is TGTGCCAGCTATGGGGGGATGGGCAATCAGCCCCAGCATTTT. As protein: CASYGGMGNQPQHF.

This rearrangement joins TRBV13 to TRBJ1-6; 10 nucleotides line up with TRBD1. V shed 4 bases, J shed 10 bases, and the junction held 10 bases outside the gene matches. This CDR3 region has 16 residues. CDR1 and CDR2 from the germline V gene are PRHDT and FYEKMQ (reference sequence). For the CDR3, the DNA is TGTGCCAGCAGCTGGGGAACCGGGACAGGGGACTCACCCCTCCACTTT. Its protein is CASSWGTGTGDSPLHF.

The V call is TRBV11-2, the J call TRBJ2-1; TRBD2 is a possible D gene (6 bases). The germline CDR1 and CDR2 sequences are SGHAT and FQNNGV. V was shortened by 3 bases and J by 8 bases, with 11 bases between the two germline ends. The CDR3 extends over 13 amino acids. CDR3 in amino acids: CASSFGTLDEQFF. CDR3 nucleotide sequence: TGTGCCAGCAGCTTCGGGACTTTGGATGAGCAGTTCTTC.

V and J are TRBV5-6 and TRBJ2-6, with D tentatively TRBD1 (5 bases). The CDR3 is made up of 15 amino acids. In germline, CDR1 is SGHDT, CDR2 YYEEEE. The V end was cut by 0 bases, the J end by 5 bases, with 9 bases between. This CDR3 reads CASSLARVRANVLTF. CDR3 DNA sequence: TGTGCCAGCAGCTTGGCCAGGGTCAGGGCCAACGTCCTGACTTTC.

The sample holds a few counts of this clone. The V gene is TRBV4-2, the J gene TRBJ1-4; TRBD1 is a possible D gene (5 bases). Trimming shortened V by 3 bases and J by 4 bases, and 12 bases separated the two germline ends. Germline lookup yields CDR1 LGHNA and CDR2 YNFKEQ. This CDR3 is 15 amino acids long. CDR3 protein: CASSQSTDLNEKLFF. The CDR3 DNA is TGTGCCAGCAGCCAGTCGACAGACCTTAATGAAAAACTGTTTTTT.

The J gene is TRBJ2-7, the V gene TRBV5-1; 8 bases are a match to TRBD1. Germline values: CDR1 SGHRS, CDR2 YFSETQ. The length of the CDR3 is 14 residues. Trimming took 0 bases from V and 5 from J; bases not matched to a gene: 4. The CDR3 region has the DNA TGCGCCAGCAGCTTGGGACAGGGGATCGACGAGCAGTACTTC. Translated: CASSLGQGIDEQYF.

This clone has ten or more counts. This sample also contains other DNA sequences that code for the same CDR3. The CDR3 DNA reads TGTGCCAGCAGCCAAGAAGCGGGACAGGGGGATCAGCCCCAGCATTTT. It is translated as CASSQEAGQGDQPQHF. This chain uses TRBV4-2 with TRBJ1-5; 11 bases are shared with TRBD1. The CDR3 runs to 16 residues. Germline CDR1 is LGHNA and CDR2 is YNFKEQ. The ends lost 0 bases at V and 5 bases at J; junction bases unmatched: 3.

The chain recombines TRBV6-1 with TRBJ1-3, with a tentative D call TRBD1 (6 bases). Germline CDR1 and CDR2: MNHNS and SASEGT. V lost 8 bases and J 0 bases, leaving 14 bases between the germline ends. The CDR3 extends over 15 amino acids. The CDR3 coding sequence is TGTGCCAGCCAACCCCAGGGGAGCTCTGGAAACACCATATATTTT. Its translation is CASQPQGSSGNTIYF.

This chain connects TRBV19 to TRBJ2-2, with a weak D call TRBD2 (7 bases). V dropped 3 bases and J dropped 0 bases, with 17 bases sitting between them. CDR1 is LNHDA, CDR2 SQIVND, per germline (reference sequence). There are 18 residues in the CDR3. The CDR3 sequence is CASSMGGGLGPNTGELFF. The CDR3 region has the DNA TGTGCCAGTAGTATGGGCGGGGGCCTAGGGCCGAACACCGGGGAGCTGTTTTTT.

This clone was seen only once. This sequence joins TRBV18 and TRBJ2-7; no clear D. The CDR3 contains 14 residues. The V gene lost 0 bases and the J gene lost 4 bases, with 10 bases spanning the gap. Germline-derived CDR1 and CDR2 are KGHSH and LQKENI. The CDR3 sequence: CASSPPHSFYEQYF. CDR3 in DNA: TGTGCCAGCTCACCACCGCACAGCTTTTACGAGCAGTACTTC.

The gene calls are TRBV6-5 and TRBJ1-6, with 11 positions matching TRBD1. The CDR3 contains 14 residues. Germline values: CDR1 MNHEY, CDR2 SVGAGI. Unmatched junction bases numbered 3, after V lost 6 bases and J lost 8 bases. CDR3 region: CASRWTGGDSPLHF. In DNA form, the CDR3 reads TGTGCCAGCAGGTGGACAGGGGGCGATTCACCCCTCCACTTT.

The V gene is TRBV28, the J gene TRBJ1-1; D gene uncertain. CDR1 and CDR2 from the germline V gene are MDHEN and SYDVKM. The CDR3 sequence is 13 residues long. V was clipped by 1 base and J by 4 bases, with 7 bases between them. DNA for the CDR3: TGTGCCAGCAGTTTATTAGGCGGCACTGAAGCTTTCTTT. Residues: CASSLLGGTEAFF.